This T cell receptor (beta chain) originates from a study of blood T cell repertoires in COVID-19. Turning to the study itself: PBMCs, B-cell-depleted T cells, or T cells provided the cDNA or gDNA that made up the material.

Profiled with immunoSEQ multiplex PCR; TCRdb holds only in-frame clones, not every one. The table shows tens of thousands of clones, with roughly 82% occurring only once. This CDR3 is 14 amino acids long. The V and J ends lost 6 bases and 4 bases respectively, with 15 bases between them. Germline V gene lookup returns CDR1 MNHEY and CDR2 SMNVEV (reference sequence). The source is a human donor in a cohort sampled during active COVID-19. Sample: peripheral blood. The rearrangement joins TRBV27 to TRBJ1-2; TRBD1 is a possible D gene (6 bases). The CDR3 nucleotides read TGTGCCAGCAGCCTGAGTGGACAGATCTATGGCTACACCTTC. It codes for CASSLSGQIYGYTF.